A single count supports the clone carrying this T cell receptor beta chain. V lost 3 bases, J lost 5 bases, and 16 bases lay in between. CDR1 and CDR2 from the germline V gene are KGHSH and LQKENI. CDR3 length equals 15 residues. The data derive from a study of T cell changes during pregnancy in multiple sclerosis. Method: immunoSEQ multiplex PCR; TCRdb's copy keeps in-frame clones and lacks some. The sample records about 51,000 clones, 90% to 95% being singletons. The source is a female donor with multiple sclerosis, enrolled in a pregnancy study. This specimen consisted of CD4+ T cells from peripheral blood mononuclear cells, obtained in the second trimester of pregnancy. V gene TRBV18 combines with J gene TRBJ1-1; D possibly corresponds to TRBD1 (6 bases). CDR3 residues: CASSPFGGRGTEAFF. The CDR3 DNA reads TGTGCCAGCTCACCGTTTGGGGGCCGGGGAACTGAAGCTTTCTTT.